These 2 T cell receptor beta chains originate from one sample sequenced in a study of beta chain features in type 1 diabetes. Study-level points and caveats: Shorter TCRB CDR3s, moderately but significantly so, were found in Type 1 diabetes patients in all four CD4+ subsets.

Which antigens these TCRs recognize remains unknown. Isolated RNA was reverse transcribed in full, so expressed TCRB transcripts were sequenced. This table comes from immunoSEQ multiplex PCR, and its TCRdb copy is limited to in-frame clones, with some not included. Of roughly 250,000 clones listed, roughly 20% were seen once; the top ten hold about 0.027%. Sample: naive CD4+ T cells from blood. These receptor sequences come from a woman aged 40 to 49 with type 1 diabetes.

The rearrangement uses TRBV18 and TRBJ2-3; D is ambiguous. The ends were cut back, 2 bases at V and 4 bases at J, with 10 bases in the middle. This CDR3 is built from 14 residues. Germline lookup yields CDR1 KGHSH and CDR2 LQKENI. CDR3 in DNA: TGTGCCAGCTCACCAGAGGTGCTCGCAGATACGCAGTATTTT. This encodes CASSPEVLADTQYF. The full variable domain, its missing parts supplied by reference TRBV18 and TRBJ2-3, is NAGVMQNPRHLVRRRGQEARLRCSPMKGHSHVYWYRQLPEEGLKFMVYLQKENIIDESGMPKERFSAEFPKEGPSILRIQQVVRGDSAAYFCASSPEVLADTQYFGPGTRLTVL.

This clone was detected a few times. The CDR3, as DNA: TGTGCCAGCAGCCGACAGGGGGCCGCCACCCCCGAGACCCAGTACTTC. Its translation is CASSRQGAATPETQYF. The chain employs TRBV7-9 and TRBJ2-5; 10 bases are a match to TRBD1. Trimming at V came to 5 bases and at J to 5 bases, leaving 11 bases not matched to a gene. CDR3 size: 16 residues. From germline, CDR1 is SEHNR and CDR2 FQNEAQ (reference sequence). The variable domain in full, with the rest retrieved from reference TRBV7-9 and TRBJ2-5, is DTGVSQNPRHKITKRGQNVTFRCDPISEHNRLYWYRQTLGQGPEFLTYFQNEAQLEKSRLLSDRFSAERPKGSFSTLEIQRTEQGDSAMYLCASSRQGAATPETQYFGPGTRLLVL.